This T cell receptor (beta chain) was retrieved from a study of blood T cell repertoires in COVID-19 (dated by TCRdb to the early 2020s). At the level of the whole study: Collaborator samples came from the United States, Italy and Spain and covered acute and convalescent phases of COVID-19. The material from the prospective study consisted of cDNA or gDNA derived from T cells, B-cell-depleted T cells, or PBMCs. Where HLA class I and class II types were available, the types were taken from metadata supplied by the sample provider, not from assay-based typing. Sample metadata almost always included a de-identified subject ID, COVID-19 status, age in years and sex. The repertoires were released in a freely available public database meant as a resource for research on the immune response to SARS-CoV-2. Samples came from the ongoing ImmuneRACE study (first 160 participants) plus 1,254 subjects from 6 global collaborators. Deeply sampled blood TCRbeta repertoires from subjects exposed to, actively infected with, or recovered from COVID-19 were included in the dataset. Overall study outcomes, separate from this receptor: Clinical and demographic metadata were provided uncurated, with the amount varying by source and participant.

TCRbeta CDR3 regions were amplified from genomic DNA using the immunoSEQ Assay, a bias-controlled multiplex PCR. Concerning the study's data processing: Within the assay, amplification of reference gene primers was used to estimate how many nucleated cells each sample contained. To quantify the absolute abundance of each unique TCRbeta CDR3 rearrangement, sequence reads were collapsed and filtered. Productive Simpson clonality was computed per sample as the square root of Simpson's diversity index over productive rearrangements. The source is immuneACCESS, and TCRdb retained only in-frame sequences with V and J called. Part of the clones is not carried over; for the studies checked, unresolved V genes explain less than half of this, and the remainder is unexplained. The DNA was the basis for D and trimming; V, J and clone size are from that table. For this sample there are 25,000 to 35,000 clones; over 75% appear just once. The top ten clones comprise more than 7.5% of the sample.

As concerns this clone: There is no known antigen for this receptor. No base-level quality is on record; no much larger clone is a single base apart.

Whole blood was collected in K2EDTA tubes by collaborating institutions according to the institutions' own protocols. For TCRbeta analysis, collaborators shipped samples in one of three forms: frozen whole blood, isolated PBMCs, or DNA extracted from either of those sample types. The germline V gene gives CDR1 as MGHDK and CDR2 as SYGVNS. V loses 3 bases, J loses 6 bases, and the germline ends lie 6 bases apart. The CDR3 sequence holds 11 residues, the cysteine and phenylalanine included. Solely the CDR3 DNA is kept, with 33 bases framed from the first base. The source of this sequence is a man older than 75 with active COVID-19. The V and J genes are TRBV25-1 and TRBJ2-7, with a tentative D gene TRBD1 over 5 matching bases. The sample consisted of peripheral blood. The CDR3 protein: CASSEQGEQYF. The bases are TGTGCCAGCAGTGAGCAGGGCGAGCAGTACTTC.